What follows are 11 T cell receptor beta chains derived from one specimen sequenced in a study of graft-versus-host responses after intestinal transplantation. Sequencing used immunoSEQ multiplex PCR; TCRdb keeps in-frame clones, though not all of them. The table lists nearly 100,000 clones, around nine tenths of them singletons. This specimen was PBMCs, taken roughly 410 days after intestinal transplant. These TCRs come from a human patient who received an intestinal transplant, so some T cells may come from the graft donor.

This sequence joins TRBV7-6 and TRBJ1-4; weak D call: TRBD1 (6 bases). Trimming took off 5 bases at V and 0 bases at J, with 16 bases between the two ends. Germline V gene data show CDR1 as SGHVS and CDR2 as FNYEAQ. The CDR3 is 17 residues long. The CDR3, as DNA: TGTGCCAGCAGCCCCAGGGGTCACAGGGCAACTAATGAAAAACTGTTTTTT. This translates into CASSPRGHRATNEKLFF.

The chain combines TRBV29-1 with TRBJ1-1, with D perhaps TRBD1 (5 bases). Trimming cost V 4 bases and J 2 bases, with 11 bases left between them. Per germline, CDR1 SQVTM and CDR2 ANQGSEA. This CDR3 contains 13 residues. The CDR3 region has the DNA TGCAGCGTTGCGGGACGGCTAAACACTGAAGCTTTCTTT. It codes for CSVAGRLNTEAFF.

The genes are TRBV5-6 and TRBJ2-7; a possible D gene is TRBD2 (5 bases). Germline V lookup: CDR1 SGHDT, CDR2 YYEEEE. The CDR3 is 13 residues long. Trimming cost V 0 bases and J 7 bases, with 11 bases left between them. The CDR3 sequence: CASSLGPPGEQYF. The CDR3 DNA follows: TGTGCCAGCAGCTTGGGACCGCCGGGGGAGCAGTACTTC. Full variable domain (outside the CDR3, taken from reference TRBV5-6 and TRBJ2-7): DAGVTQSPTHLIKTRGQQVTLRCSPKSGHDTVSWYQQALGQGPQFIFQYYEEEERQRGNFPDRFSGHQFPNYSSELNVNALLLGDSALYLCASSLGPPGEQYFGPGTRLTVT.

V is TRBV10-2 and J is TRBJ1-2; a possible D gene is TRBD1 (5 bases). CDR1 and CDR2 from the germline V gene are WSHSY and SAAADI. The CDR3 totals 13 residues. V was pared by 0 bases and J by 7 bases, with 9 bases between. CDR3 sequence reads: CASSESEGSGYTF. The CDR3 region has the DNA TGCGCCAGCAGTGAGTCTGAGGGGTCTGGCTACACCTTC.

V gene TRBV27 combines with J gene TRBJ1-2; possible D gene TRBD1, 5 bases. V lost 0 bases and J 6 bases, leaving 17 bases between the germline ends. The CDR3 totals 16 residues. The germline gives CDR1 MNHEY, CDR2 SMNVEV (reference sequence). For the CDR3, the DNA is TGTGCCAGCAGTTTATCGTGGGGGAGGGAAACTCATGGCTACACCTTC. As protein: CASSLSWGRETHGYTF.

Comment on this clone: Other DNA sequences in this specimen translate into the identical CDR3. This sequence joins TRBV11-3 and TRBJ1-1; D might be TRBD1 (5 bases). CDR3 size: 14 residues. CDR1 and CDR2 from the germline V gene are SGHNT and YENEEA. The ends were cut back, 5 bases at V and 2 bases at J, with 12 bases in the middle. CDR3 protein: CASSPGTVNTEAFF. DNA of the CDR3: TGTGCCAGCAGCCCCGGGACTGTAAACACTGAAGCTTTCTTT.

This chain joins TRBV6-5 and TRBJ2-4, with D perhaps assigned TRBD1 or TRBD2 (5 bases each). V shed 5 bases and J shed 2 bases, with 7 bases lying between them. The CDR3 has 13 residues. The germline V gene encodes CDR1 MNHEY and CDR2 SVGAGI. The CDR3 sequence: CASSPGPKNIQYF. DNA for the CDR3: TGTGCCAGCAGTCCGGGACCCAAAAACATTCAGTACTTC.

The V gene is TRBV5-4, the J gene TRBJ2-1; the D is unclear. CDR1 SGHNT and CDR2 YYREEE come from the germline V gene (reference sequence). The CDR3 is made up of 11 amino acids. V was trimmed by 2 bases and J by 8 bases, leaving 5 bases between them. The CDR3, as DNA: TGTGCCAGCAGCTTTAACGATGAGCAGTTCTTC. Its protein is CASSFNDEQFF.

This clone was counted a single time. The chain recombines TRBV7-2 with TRBJ2-1, with D possibly being TRBD1 (6 bases). Germline V gene data show CDR1 as SGHTA and CDR2 as FQGNSA. The CDR3 runs to 14 residues. V was clipped by 1 base and J by 2 bases, with 6 bases between them. CDR3 nucleotides: TGTGCCAGCAGCTTAGAGGGGGCCTACAATGAGCAGTTCTTC. This codes for CASSLEGAYNEQFF.

The chain carries TRBV5-1 and TRBJ2-7; TRBD2 matches at 11 bases. Germline CDR1 reads SGHRS; CDR2 reads YFSETQ. J was trimmed by 9 bases and V by 1 base; bases with no gene match: 9. The CDR3 extends over 15 amino acids. CDR3 in DNA: TGCGCCAGCAGCTTGAGGGCTAGCGGGGGGTTTGTGCAGTACTTC. Amino acids: CASSLRASGGFVQYF.

V and J are TRBV20-1 and TRBJ1-4; D gene unclear. Germline values: CDR1 DFQATT, CDR2 SNEGSKA (reference sequence). This CDR3 spans 11 amino acids. Trimming took off 6 bases at V and 3 bases at J, with 5 bases between the two ends. The CDR3 spells CSAGSNEKLFF. CDR3 nucleotides: TGCAGTGCCGGGTCTAATGAAAAACTGTTTTTT.